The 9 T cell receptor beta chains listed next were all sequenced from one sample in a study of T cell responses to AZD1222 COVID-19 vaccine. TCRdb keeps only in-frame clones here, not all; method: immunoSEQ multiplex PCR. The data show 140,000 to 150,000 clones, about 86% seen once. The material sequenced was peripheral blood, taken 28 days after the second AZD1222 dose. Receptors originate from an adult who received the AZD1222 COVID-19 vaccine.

CDR3 nucleotides: TGTGCCAGCAGCAAAGGTGAGGGGGCGAATGAAAAACTGTTTTTT. It encodes CASSKGEGANEKLFF. The chain employs TRBV21-1 and TRBJ1-4; the DNA was not used to check the table's D call, TRBD1. TRBV21-1 constitutes a pseudogene. The CDR3 has 15 amino acids.

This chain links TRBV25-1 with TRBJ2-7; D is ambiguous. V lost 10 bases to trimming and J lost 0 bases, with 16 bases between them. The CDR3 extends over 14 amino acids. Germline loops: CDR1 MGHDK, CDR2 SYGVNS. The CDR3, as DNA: TGTGCCACCGGTCCCACTTGGAGCTCCTACGAGCAGTACTTC. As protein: CATGPTWSSYEQYF.

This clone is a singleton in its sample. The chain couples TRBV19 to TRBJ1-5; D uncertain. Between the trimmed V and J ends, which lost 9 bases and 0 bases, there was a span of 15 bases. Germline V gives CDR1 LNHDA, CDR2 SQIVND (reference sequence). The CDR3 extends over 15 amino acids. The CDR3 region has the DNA TGTGCCAGCCAGCTAATGGCGGGTAGCAATCAGCCCCAGCATTTT. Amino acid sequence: CASQLMAGSNQPQHF.

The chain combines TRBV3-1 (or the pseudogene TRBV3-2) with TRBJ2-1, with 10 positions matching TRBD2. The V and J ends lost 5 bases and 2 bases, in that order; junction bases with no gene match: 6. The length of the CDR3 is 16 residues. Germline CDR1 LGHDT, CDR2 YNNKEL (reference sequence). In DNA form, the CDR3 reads TGTGCCAGCAGCGCCACCGGGACTAGCGCCTACAATGAGCAGTTCTTC. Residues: CASSATGTSAYNEQFF.

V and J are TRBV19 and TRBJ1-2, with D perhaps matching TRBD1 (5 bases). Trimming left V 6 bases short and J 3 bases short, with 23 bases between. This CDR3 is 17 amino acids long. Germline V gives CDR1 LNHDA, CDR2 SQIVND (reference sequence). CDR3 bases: TGTGCCAGTAGCCCGAAGACCCCAGGGTTGGTTGACTATGGCTACACCTTC. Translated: CASSPKTPGLVDYGYTF.

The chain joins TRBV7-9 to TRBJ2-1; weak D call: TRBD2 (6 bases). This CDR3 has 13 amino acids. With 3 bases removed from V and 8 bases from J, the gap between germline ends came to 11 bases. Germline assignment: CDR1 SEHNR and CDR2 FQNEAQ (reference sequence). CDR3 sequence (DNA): TGTGCCAGCAGCTTCGGGGGAATCGATGAGCAGTTCTTC. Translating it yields CASSFGGIDEQFF.

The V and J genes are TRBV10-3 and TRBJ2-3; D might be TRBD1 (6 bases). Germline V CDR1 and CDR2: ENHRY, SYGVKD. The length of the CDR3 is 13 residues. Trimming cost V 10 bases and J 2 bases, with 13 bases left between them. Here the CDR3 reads CATLTGSTDTQYF. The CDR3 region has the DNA TGTGCCACCTTGACAGGATCCACAGATACGCAGTATTTT.

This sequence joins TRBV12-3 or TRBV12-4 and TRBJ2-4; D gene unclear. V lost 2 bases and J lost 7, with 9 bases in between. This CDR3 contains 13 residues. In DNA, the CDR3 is TGTGCCAGCAGTTTAAACACCTGGAACATTCAGTACTTC. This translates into CASSLNTWNIQYF.

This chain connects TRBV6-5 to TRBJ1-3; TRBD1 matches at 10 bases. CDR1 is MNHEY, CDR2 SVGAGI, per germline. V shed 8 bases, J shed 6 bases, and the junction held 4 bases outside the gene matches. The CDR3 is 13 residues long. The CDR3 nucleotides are TGTGCCAGCTATGGGACAGGGGTAAACACCATATATTTT. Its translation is CASYGTGVNTIYF.